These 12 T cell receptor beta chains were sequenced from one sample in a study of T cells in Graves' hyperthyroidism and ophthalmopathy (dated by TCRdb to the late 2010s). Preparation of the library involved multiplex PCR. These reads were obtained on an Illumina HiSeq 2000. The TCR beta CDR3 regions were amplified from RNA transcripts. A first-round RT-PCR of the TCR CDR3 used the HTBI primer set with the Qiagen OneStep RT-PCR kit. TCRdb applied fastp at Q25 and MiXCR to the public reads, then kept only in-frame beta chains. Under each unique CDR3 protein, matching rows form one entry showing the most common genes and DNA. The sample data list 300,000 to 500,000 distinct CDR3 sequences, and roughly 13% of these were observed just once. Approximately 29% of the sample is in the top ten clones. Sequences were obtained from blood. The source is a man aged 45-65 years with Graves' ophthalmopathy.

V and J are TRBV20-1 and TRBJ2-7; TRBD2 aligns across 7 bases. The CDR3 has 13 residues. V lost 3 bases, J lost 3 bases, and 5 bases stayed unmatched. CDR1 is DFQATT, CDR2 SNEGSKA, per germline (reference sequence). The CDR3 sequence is CSASPGLLYEQYF. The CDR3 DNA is TGCAGTGCTAGTCCGGGACTACTCTACGAGCAGTACTTC.

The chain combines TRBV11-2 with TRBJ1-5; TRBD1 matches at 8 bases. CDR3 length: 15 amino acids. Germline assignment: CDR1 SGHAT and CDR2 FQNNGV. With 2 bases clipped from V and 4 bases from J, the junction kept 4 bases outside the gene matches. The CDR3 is CASSLPGGSNQPQHF. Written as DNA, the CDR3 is TGTGCCAGCAGCTTACCAGGGGGCTCGAATCAGCCCCAGCATTTT.

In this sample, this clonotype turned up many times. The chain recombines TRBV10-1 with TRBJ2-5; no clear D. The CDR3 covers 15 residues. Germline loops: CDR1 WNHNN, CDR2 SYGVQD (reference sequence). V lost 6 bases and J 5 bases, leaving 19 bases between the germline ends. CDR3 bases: TGCGCCAGCAGAGGACCCCGACGATCGTGTGAGACCCAGTACTTC. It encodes CASRGPRRSCETQYF.

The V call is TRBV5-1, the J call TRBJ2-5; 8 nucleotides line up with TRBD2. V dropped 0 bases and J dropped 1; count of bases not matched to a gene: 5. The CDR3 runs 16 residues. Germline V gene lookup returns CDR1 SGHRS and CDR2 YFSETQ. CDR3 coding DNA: TGCGCCAGCAGCTTGGGGGCTAGCGGGTTCCAAGAGACCCAGTACTTC. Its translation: CASSLGASGFQETQYF.

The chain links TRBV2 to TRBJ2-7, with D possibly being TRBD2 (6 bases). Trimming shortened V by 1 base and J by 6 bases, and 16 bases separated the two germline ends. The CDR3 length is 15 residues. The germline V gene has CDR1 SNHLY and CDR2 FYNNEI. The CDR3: CASSEGGDYRFEQYF. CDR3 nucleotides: TGTGCCAGCAGTGAAGGCGGGGATTACAGATTCGAGCAGTACTTC.

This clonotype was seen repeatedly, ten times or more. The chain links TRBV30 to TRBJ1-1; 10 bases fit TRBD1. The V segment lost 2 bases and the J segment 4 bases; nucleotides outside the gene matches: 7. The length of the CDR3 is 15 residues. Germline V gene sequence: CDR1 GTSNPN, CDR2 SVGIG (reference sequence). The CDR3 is CAWSRQGAPGTEAFF. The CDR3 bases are TGTGCCTGGAGTAGACAGGGGGCGCCGGGCACTGAAGCTTTCTTT.

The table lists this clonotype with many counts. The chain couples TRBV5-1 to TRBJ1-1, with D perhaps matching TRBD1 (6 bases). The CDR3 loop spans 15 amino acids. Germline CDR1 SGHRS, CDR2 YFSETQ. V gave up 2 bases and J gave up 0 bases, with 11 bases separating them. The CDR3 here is CASSLIQGVNTEAFF. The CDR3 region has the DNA TGCGCCAGCAGCTTAATACAGGGAGTGAACACTGAAGCTTTCTTT.

The CDR3 bases are TGTGCCAGTTGGAGCGGGATCACAGATACGCAGTATTTT. Its translation: CASWSGITDTQYF. The chain is built from TRBV19 and TRBJ2-3; 7 nucleotides align to TRBD2. Germline V CDR1 and CDR2: LNHDA, SQIVND (reference sequence). The CDR3 has 13 residues. Losses at the gene ends were 8 bases for V and 2 bases for J; bases not matched to a gene: 4. The full variable domain, completed using reference TRBV19 and TRBJ2-3, is DGGITQSPKYLFRKEGQNVTLSCEQNLNHDAMYWYRQDPGQGLRLIYYSQIVNDFQKGDIAEGYSVSREKKESFPLTVTSAQKNPTAFYLCASWSGITDTQYFGPGTRLTVL.

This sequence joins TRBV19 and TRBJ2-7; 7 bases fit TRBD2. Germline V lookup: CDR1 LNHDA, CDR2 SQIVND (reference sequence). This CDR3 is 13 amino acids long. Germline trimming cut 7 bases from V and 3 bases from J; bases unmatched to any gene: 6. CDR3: CASIGGEGYEQYF. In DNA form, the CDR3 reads TGTGCCAGTATCGGAGGGGAGGGCTACGAGCAGTACTTC.

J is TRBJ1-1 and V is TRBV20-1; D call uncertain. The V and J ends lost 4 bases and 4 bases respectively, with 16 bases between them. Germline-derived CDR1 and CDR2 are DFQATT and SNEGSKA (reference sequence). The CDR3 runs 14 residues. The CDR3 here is CSATPGFFTTEAFF. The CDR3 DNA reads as TGCAGTGCTACCCCGGGGTTCTTTACCACTGAAGCTTTCTTT.

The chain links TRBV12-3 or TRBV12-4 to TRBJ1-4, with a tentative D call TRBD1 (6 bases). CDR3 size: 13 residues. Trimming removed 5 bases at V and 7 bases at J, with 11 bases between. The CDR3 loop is CASSQRQVEKLFF. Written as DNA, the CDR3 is TGTGCCAGCAGTCAAAGACAGGTTGAAAAACTGTTTTTT.

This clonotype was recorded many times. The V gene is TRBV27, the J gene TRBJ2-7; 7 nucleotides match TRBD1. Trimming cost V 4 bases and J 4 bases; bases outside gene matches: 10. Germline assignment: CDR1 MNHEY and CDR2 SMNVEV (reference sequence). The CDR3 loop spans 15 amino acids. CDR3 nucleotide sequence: TGTGCCAGCAGTTCGGGACAGCTGGGCGGTTACGAGCAGTACTTC. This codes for CASSSGQLGGYEQYF.